This is a list of T cell receptor beta chains from one sample in a study of blood T cell repertoires in COVID-19. The data were produced by immunoSEQ multiplex PCR, yet TCRdb's version contains in-frame clones alone and is incomplete. The sample gives about 200,000 clones, 84% of which show up once; under 4% is in the top ten. The specimen sequenced was PBMCs or T cells enriched from blood (not recorded which). The receptors were gathered from a woman in her thirties who had been exposed to COVID-19. CDR3s include the opening cysteine and the closing phenylalanine or tryptophan. Each record gives: clone size, V gene, D gene, J gene, CDR3 protein, CDR3 DNA. The D gene is left open where the match is weak. Rows give clone size only sometimes, using once, few, many, or a class for an expanded clone.

>NA|TRBV19|TRBD1|TRBJ1-3
CASSPTGNGNTIYF
TGTGCCAGTAGCCCGACAGGGAATGGAAACACCATATATTTT
>NA|TRBV2|NA|TRBJ1-2
CASSGVTGVDGYTF
TGTGCCAGCAGTGGAGTTACAGGCGTGGATGGCTACACCTTC
>NA|TRBV7-9|NA|TRBJ1-1
CASSHPSPGTQTQSTEAFF
TGTGCCAGCAGCCATCCTAGCCCAGGGACTCAGACCCAGAGCACTGAAGCTTTCTTT
>NA|TRBV9|TRBD2|TRBJ2-7
CASSVLAGAFSYEQYF
TGTGCCAGCAGCGTTTTAGCGGGGGCCTTCTCCTACGAGCAGTACTTC
>NA|TRBV6-5|TRBD1|TRBJ1-5
CASSYTGGANQPQHF
TGTGCCAGCAGCTACACAGGGGGCGCAAATCAGCCCCAGCATTTT
>NA|TRBV9|TRBD1|TRBJ2-7
CASSVEGQIYEQYF
TGTGCCAGCAGCGTTGAGGGACAGATATACGAGCAGTACTTC
>NA|TRBV9|NA|TRBJ2-1
CASSVATVDWTDGENEQFF
TGTGCCAGCAGCGTAGCTACGGTGGACTGGACGGATGGGGAGAATGAGCAGTTCTTC
>NA|TRBV12-5|NA|TRBJ1-2
CASGPGHNYGYTF
TGTGCTAGTGGACCGGGACATAACTATGGCTACACCTTC
>NA|TRBV27|NA|TRBJ2-6
CASSFQAGANVLTF
TGTGCCAGCAGTTTTCAGGCCGGGGCCAACGTCCTGACTTTC
>few|TRBV12-5|NA|TRBJ1-1
CASGPMNTEAFF
TGTGCTAGTGGTCCTATGAACACTGAAGCTTTCTTT
>NA|TRBV9|NA|TRBJ2-1
CASSALTTYNEQFF
TGTGCCAGCAGCGCACTAACTACCTACAATGAGCAGTTCTTC
>NA|TRBV27|TRBD1|TRBJ1-2
CASSSTGQGATGYTF
TGTGCCAGCAGTTCCACGGGACAGGGGGCAACCGGCTACACCTTC
>NA|TRBV18|TRBD2|TRBJ2-1
CASSPGLANYNEQFF
TGTGCCAGCTCACCGGGACTAGCTAACTACAATGAGCAGTTCTTC